This TCR beta chain was recorded in a study of cytomegalovirus exposure and HLA in healthy donors. Study-level findings and limits: Sequence variants that were highly shared formed a cluster that was likely a sequencing artifact. A later analysis showed HLA-associated TCR beta chains outstripping equally common others in clonal expansion. Analyzed later, most CMV-associated TCR beta chains appeared HLA-restricted.

On this clone itself: Antigen unknown.

The CDR3 extends over 12 amino acids. Trimming removed 4 bases from V and 3 bases from J, with 7 bases in between. CDR1 is WSHSY and CDR2 is SAAADI in the germline V gene. Primers for the PCR totalled 60 Vbeta and 13 Jbeta. The repertoire was sequenced with immunoSEQ multiplex PCR; TCRdb's copy has only in-frame clones and lacks some. The sample holds more than 90,000 clones; about 72% are singletons and the top ten take 4.5% to 5%. The sequenced sample consisted of PBMCs. The chain has TRBV10-2 and TRBJ2-7; D is possibly TRBD1 (6 bases). The sequence came from a man aged 50-59 years in good health and CMV-seropositive. The chain's CDR3 is CASSGDNYEQYF. The CDR3 nucleotides are TGCGCCAGCAGTGGGGACAACTACGAGCAGTACTTC.